Listed below are T cell receptor beta chains from one sample, sequenced in a study of blood T cell repertoires in COVID-19. TCRdb's table, derived via immunoSEQ multiplex PCR, lists solely in-frame clones and lacks some. The sample has around 170,000 clones; 70% to 85% are singletons. The sample was PBMCs or T cells enriched from blood (not recorded which). The receptors here all came from a man aged 45-65 years who had recovered from COVID-19. Each CDR3 is given with its conserved first and last residue. D genes are given only for firm matches. Where a row states a size, it is once, few, many or the class of an expanded clone; other rows omit it.

V: TRBV10-3; D: NA; size: NA; J: TRBJ2-7; DNA: TGTGCCATCAGATCGGATTCGGCGGGGTCCGAGCAGTACTTC; CDR3: CAIRSDSAGSEQYF
V: TRBV7-9; D: NA; size: NA; J: TRBJ1-1; DNA: TGTGCCAGCAGCTTAGAAGCGCCGTACACTGAAGCTTTCTTT; CDR3: CASSLEAPYTEAFF
V: TRBV19; D: NA; size: NA; J: TRBJ1-1; DNA: TGTGCCAGTATCGCCGCGGAAGCTTTCTTT; CDR3: CASIAAEAFF
V: TRBV5-1; D: TRBD1; size: once; J: TRBJ1-1; DNA: TGCGCCAGCAGCTACTCGGGTCCAGGGGGGACTGAAGCTTTCTTT; CDR3: CASSYSGPGGTEAFF
V: TRBV18; D: NA; size: NA; J: TRBJ1-6; DNA: TGTGCCAGCTCGCTCGACAGGACCCCCCTCCACTTT; CDR3: CASSLDRTPLHF
V: TRBV7-9; D: NA; size: NA; J: TRBJ2-7; DNA: TGTGCCAGCAGCTTGGCCAGGTCGGCCTACGAGCAGTACTTC; CDR3: CASSLARSAYEQYF
V: TRBV5-1; D: NA; size: NA; J: TRBJ1-1; DNA: TGCGCCAGCAGCTCATACCCAAGTTGGGGAGATGGCACTGAAGCTTTCTTT; CDR3: CASSSYPSWGDGTEAFF
V: TRBV5-1; D: NA; size: once; J: TRBJ1-2; DNA: TGCGCCAGCAGCTTTTCTCAGGCCCCACCGCGTAACTATGGCTACACCTTC; CDR3: CASSFSQAPPRNYGYTF
V: TRBV4-3; D: TRBD1; size: NA; J: TRBJ1-6; DNA: TGCGCCAGCAGCCAAGAAACGGTACGGACAGGCCTAAATTCACCCCTCCACTTT; CDR3: CASSQETVRTGLNSPLHF
V: TRBV29-1; D: NA; size: NA; J: TRBJ2-5; DNA: TGCAGCGTTGACACTGGACAGATACAAGAGACCCAGTACTTC; CDR3: CSVDTGQIQETQYF
V: TRBV3-1/TRBV3-2; D: NA; size: NA; J: TRBJ1-4; DNA: TGTGCCAGCAGCCTGCGCAATGGACGGGGTAATGAAAAACTGTTTTTT; CDR3: CASSLRNGRGNEKLFF
V: TRBV30; D: NA; size: NA; J: TRBJ2-7; DNA: TGTGCCTGGAGTCTGTCTAGTGCGCGGGAGCAGTACTTC; CDR3: CAWSLSSAREQYF
V: TRBV18; D: TRBD1; size: NA; J: TRBJ1-5; DNA: TGTGCCAGCTCAGGGGGACAGGGGCTCAATCAGCCCCAGCATTTT; CDR3: CASSGGQGLNQPQHF
V: TRBV9; D: NA; size: NA; J: TRBJ2-1; DNA: TGTGCCAGCAGCGTAGGCGGGCTGCAGCCAGGTAACAATGAGCAGTTCTTC; CDR3: CASSVGGLQPGNNEQFF
V: TRBV9; D: NA; size: once; J: TRBJ2-7; DNA: TGTGCCAGCAGCGTAGCGACCGGAGCCTACGAGCAGTACTTC; CDR3: CASSVATGAYEQYF
V: TRBV7-9; D: TRBD1; size: NA; J: TRBJ2-5; DNA: TGTGCCAGCAGCTTAGGGACAGGGTTGGAGACCCAGTACTTC; CDR3: CASSLGTGLETQYF
V: TRBV2; D: NA; size: NA; J: TRBJ1-1; DNA: TGTGCCAGCCAGGAGCCAGGGCAAATGAACACTGAAGCTTTCTTT; CDR3: CASQEPGQMNTEAFF
V: TRBV19; D: NA; size: once; J: TRBJ1-5; DNA: TGTGCCAGTAGTATACGAGGGGGTGATCAGCCCCAGCATTTT; CDR3: CASSIRGGDQPQHF